Listed below are T cell receptor beta chains from one sample, sequenced in a study of blood T cells in healthy people across ages. MiXCR, applied by TCRdb to the 5' RACE reads, yields one record per CDR3 protein. The table lists about 1.6 million distinct CDR3 sequences, about 31% of them singletons. The sequencing input was blood. These receptors were taken from a woman in her thirties in good health. The conserved cysteine and the conserved F or W are not part of the CDR3 here. Fields, in order: clone size, J gene, V gene, CDR3 protein. Part of the rows lack a size; the others show once, few, many or a class for expanded clones.

abundance: .
j_gene: TRBJ2-7
v_gene: TRBV2
CDR3aa: ASGGRARNPQY

abundance: .
j_gene: TRBJ2-5
v_gene: TRBV9
CDR3aa: ASSEARGLLETQY

abundance: few
j_gene: TRBJ2-7
v_gene: TRBV28
CDR3aa: ASSLHGQNYEQY

abundance: few
j_gene: TRBJ2-5
v_gene: TRBV20-1
CDR3aa: SARVGTLLETQY

abundance: few
j_gene: TRBJ2-1
v_gene: TRBV7-3
CDR3aa: AGSWTATNYNEQF

abundance: .
j_gene: TRBJ1-4
v_gene: TRBV20-1
CDR3aa: SARGKVPFNEKLF

abundance: .
j_gene: .
v_gene: TRBV7-6
CDR3aa: ASSLSGQGIWEQY

abundance: few
j_gene: TRBJ1-2
v_gene: TRBV20-1
CDR3aa: SARVGTGSARDYGYT

abundance: .
j_gene: TRBJ2-7
v_gene: TRBV27
CDR3aa: ASSYSGRKQY

abundance: .
j_gene: TRBJ2-5
v_gene: TRBV7-9
CDR3aa: ASSYTTGSFQETQY

abundance: .
j_gene: TRBJ1-1
v_gene: TRBV2
CDR3aa: ASRFDRENTEAF

abundance: .
j_gene: TRBJ2-7
v_gene: TRBV28
CDR3aa: ASPAGGEQY

abundance: .
j_gene: TRBJ2-3
v_gene: TRBV3-1
CDR3aa: ASSQGDSRDTQY

abundance: .
j_gene: TRBJ2-1
v_gene: TRBV28
CDR3aa: ATESPGTGVWDEQF

abundance: .
j_gene: TRBJ2-1
v_gene: TRBV20-1
CDR3aa: SARDLVRGVGNEQF

abundance: .
j_gene: TRBJ1-2
v_gene: TRBV25-1
CDR3aa: ASSETGLGGGYT

abundance: few
j_gene: TRBJ2-5
v_gene: TRBV15
CDR3aa: ATSRGQVQETQY

abundance: few
j_gene: TRBJ2-1
v_gene: TRBV5-1
CDR3aa: ASSRDNLNEQF

abundance: .
j_gene: TRBJ2-3
v_gene: TRBV4-1
CDR3aa: ASSQLPLQVDTQY

abundance: .
j_gene: TRBJ2-3
v_gene: TRBV7-3
CDR3aa: ASSLVGDRGADTQY

abundance: .
j_gene: TRBJ2-3
v_gene: TRBV20-1
CDR3aa: SAETSGGADTQY

abundance: .
j_gene: TRBJ2-3
v_gene: TRBV9
CDR3aa: ASSVDGRGYIDTQY

abundance: .
j_gene: TRBJ1-1
v_gene: TRBV20-1
CDR3aa: SARGSRETEAF

abundance: .
j_gene: TRBJ1-5
v_gene: TRBV7-8
CDR3aa: ASSLKGDQPQH

abundance: .
j_gene: .
v_gene: TRBV15
CDR3aa: ATRPSGRETQY

abundance: few
j_gene: TRBJ1-2
v_gene: TRBV20-1
CDR3aa: SASGTGVDNYGYT

abundance: few
j_gene: TRBJ2-7
v_gene: TRBV7-2
CDR3aa: ASSYLGRVYEQY

abundance: .
j_gene: TRBJ1-5
v_gene: TRBV4-2
CDR3aa: ASSHDRANQPQH

abundance: few
j_gene: TRBJ2-3
v_gene: TRBV7-2
CDR3aa: ASSLGILMVGWQDTQY